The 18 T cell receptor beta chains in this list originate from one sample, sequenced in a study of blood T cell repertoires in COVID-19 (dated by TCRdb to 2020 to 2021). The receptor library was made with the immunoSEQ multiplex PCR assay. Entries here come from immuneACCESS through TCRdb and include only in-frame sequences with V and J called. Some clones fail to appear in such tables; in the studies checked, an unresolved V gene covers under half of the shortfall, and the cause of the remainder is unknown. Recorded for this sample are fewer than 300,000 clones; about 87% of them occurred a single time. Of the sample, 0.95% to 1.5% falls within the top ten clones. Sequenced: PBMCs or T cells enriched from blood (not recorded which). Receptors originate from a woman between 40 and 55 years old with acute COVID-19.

The CDR3: CASSQGAEKETQYF. The CDR3 DNA reads TGTGCCAGCAGCCAAGGGGCAGAAAAAGAGACCCAGTACTTC. The chain employs TRBV3-1 (or the pseudogene TRBV3-2) and TRBJ2-5, with no clear D. CDR3 length: 14 residues. CDR1 is LGHDT, CDR2 YNNKEL, per germline (reference sequence). The germline V and J ends were trimmed by 1 base and 3 bases, with 9 bases remaining between them.

This CDR3 is CASSLSVNYGYTF. CDR3 nucleotide sequence: TGTGCCAGTAGTCTCTCAGTTAACTATGGCTACACCTTC. The chain combines TRBV19 with TRBJ1-2; the D is unclear. CDR1 and CDR2 (germline): LNHDA, SQIVND (reference sequence). CDR3 length equals 13 residues. Trimming pared 5 bases from V and 1 base from J, leaving 8 bases between.

CDR3 nucleotides: TGTGCCAGCAGTGAGCAGATGGCCAAAAACATTCAGTACTTC. Translated, it gives CASSEQMAKNIQYF. The chain employs TRBV2 and TRBJ2-4; no firm D call. The V gene's germline CDR1 is SNHLY and CDR2 FYNNEI. The CDR3 totals 14 residues. Between the trimmed V and J ends, which lost 3 bases and 1 base, there was a span of 7 bases. The whole variable domain, remainder taken from reference TRBV2 and TRBJ2-4, is EPEVTQTPSHQVTQMGQEVILRCVPISNHLYFYWYRQILGQKVEFLVSFYNNEISEKSEIFDDQFSVERPDGSNFTLKIRSTKLEDSAMYFCASSEQMAKNIQYFGAGTRLSVL.

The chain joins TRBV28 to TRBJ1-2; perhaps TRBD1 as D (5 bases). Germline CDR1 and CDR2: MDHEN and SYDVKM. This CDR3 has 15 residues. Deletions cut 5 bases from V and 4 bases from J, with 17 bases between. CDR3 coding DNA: TGTGCCAGCAGTCCCACACAGGAATCTTCCTATGGCTACACCTTC. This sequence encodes CASSPTQESSYGYTF.

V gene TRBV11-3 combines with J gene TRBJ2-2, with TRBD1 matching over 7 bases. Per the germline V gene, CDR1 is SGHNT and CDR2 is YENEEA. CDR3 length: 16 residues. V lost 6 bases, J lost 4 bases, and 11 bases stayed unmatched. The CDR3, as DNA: TGTGCCAGCAGACACCGAAGGGGGCTTAGCACCGGGGAGCTGTTTTTT. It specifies CASRHRRGLSTGELFF.

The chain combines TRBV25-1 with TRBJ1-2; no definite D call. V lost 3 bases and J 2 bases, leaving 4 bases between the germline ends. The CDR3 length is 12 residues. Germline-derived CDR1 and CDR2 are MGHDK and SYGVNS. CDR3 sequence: CASSDQNYGYTF. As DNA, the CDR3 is TGTGCCAGCAGTGATCAGAACTATGGCTACACCTTC.

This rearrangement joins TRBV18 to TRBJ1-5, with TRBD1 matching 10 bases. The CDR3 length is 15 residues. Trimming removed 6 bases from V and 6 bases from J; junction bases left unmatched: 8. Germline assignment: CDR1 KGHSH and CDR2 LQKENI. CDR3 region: CASSSSTGGFQPQHF. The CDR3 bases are TGTGCCAGCTCTTCGTCGACAGGGGGCTTTCAGCCCCAGCATTTT.

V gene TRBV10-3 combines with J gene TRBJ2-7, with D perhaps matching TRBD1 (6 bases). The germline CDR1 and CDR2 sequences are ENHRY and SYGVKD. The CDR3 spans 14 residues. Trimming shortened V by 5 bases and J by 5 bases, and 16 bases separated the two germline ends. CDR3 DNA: TGTGCCATCAGTTGGGGGACATCGGACCACGAGCAGTACTTC. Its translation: CAISWGTSDHEQYF.

The CDR3 spells CASNVQGFYNSPLHF. The CDR3 nucleotides read TGTGCCAGTAATGTACAGGGGTTCTATAATTCACCCCTCCACTTT. J is TRBJ1-6 and V is TRBV19, with 7 bases aligning to TRBD1. V shed 7 bases and J 3 bases; nucleotides not matched to a gene: 6. CDR3 length: 15 amino acids. Germline CDR1 reads LNHDA; CDR2 reads SQIVND (reference sequence).

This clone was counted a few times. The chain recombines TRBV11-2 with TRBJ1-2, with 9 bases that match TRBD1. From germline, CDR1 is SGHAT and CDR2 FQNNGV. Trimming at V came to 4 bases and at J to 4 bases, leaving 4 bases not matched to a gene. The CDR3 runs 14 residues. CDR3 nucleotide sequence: TGTGCCAGCAGCTCGACAGGGGGTAGCTATGGCTACACCTTC. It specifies CASSSTGGSYGYTF.

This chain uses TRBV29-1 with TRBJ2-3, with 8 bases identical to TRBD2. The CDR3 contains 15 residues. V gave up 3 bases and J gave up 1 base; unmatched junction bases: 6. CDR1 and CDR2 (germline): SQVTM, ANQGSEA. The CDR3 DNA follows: TGCAGCGTTGACCCTAGCGGGTACGGCACAGATACGCAGTATTTT. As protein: CSVDPSGYGTDTQYF.

The CDR3 is CASSQDGGDEQYF. The DNA for the CDR3 is TGTGCCAGCAGCCAAGACGGGGGGGACGAGCAGTACTTC. The J gene is TRBJ2-7, the V gene TRBV14; 8 bases agree with TRBD2. The CDR3 sequence is 13 residues long. V lost 0 bases and J lost 5; bases outside the gene matches: 0. Germline lookup yields CDR1 SGHDN and CDR2 FVKESK.

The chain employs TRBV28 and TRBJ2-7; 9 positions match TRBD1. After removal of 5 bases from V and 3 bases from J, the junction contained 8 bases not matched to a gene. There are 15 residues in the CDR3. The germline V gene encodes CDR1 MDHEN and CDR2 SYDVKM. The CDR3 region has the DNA TGTGCCAGCAGTCCAACCGGGACAGGGTACTACGAGCAGTACTTC. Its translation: CASSPTGTGYYEQYF. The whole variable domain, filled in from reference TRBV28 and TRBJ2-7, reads DVKVTQSSRYLVKRTGEKVFLECVQDMDHENMFWYRQDPGLGLRLIYFSYDVKMKEKGDIPEGYSVSREKKERFSLILESASTNQTSMYLCASSPTGTGYYEQYFGPGTRLTVT.

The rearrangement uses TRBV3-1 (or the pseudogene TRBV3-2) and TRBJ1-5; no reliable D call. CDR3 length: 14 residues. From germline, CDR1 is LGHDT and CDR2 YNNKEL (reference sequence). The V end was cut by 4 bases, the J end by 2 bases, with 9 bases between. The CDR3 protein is CASSRGPGNQPQHF. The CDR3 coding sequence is TGTGCCAGCAGCCGTGGGCCCGGCAATCAGCCCCAGCATTTT.

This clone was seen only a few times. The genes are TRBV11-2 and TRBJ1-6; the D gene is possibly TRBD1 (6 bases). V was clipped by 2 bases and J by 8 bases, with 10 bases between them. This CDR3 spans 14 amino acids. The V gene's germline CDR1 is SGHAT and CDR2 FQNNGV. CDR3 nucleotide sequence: TGTGCCAGCAGCTTAAGAGGGGGAGATTCACCCCTCCACTTT. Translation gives CASSLRGGDSPLHF.

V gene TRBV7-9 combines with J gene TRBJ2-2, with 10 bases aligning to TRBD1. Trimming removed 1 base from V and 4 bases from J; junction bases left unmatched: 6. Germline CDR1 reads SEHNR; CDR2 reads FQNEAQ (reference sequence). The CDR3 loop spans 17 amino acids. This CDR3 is CASSLDDRGQGTGELFF. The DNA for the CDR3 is TGTGCCAGCAGCTTAGATGACAGGGGGCAGGGCACCGGGGAGCTGTTTTTT.

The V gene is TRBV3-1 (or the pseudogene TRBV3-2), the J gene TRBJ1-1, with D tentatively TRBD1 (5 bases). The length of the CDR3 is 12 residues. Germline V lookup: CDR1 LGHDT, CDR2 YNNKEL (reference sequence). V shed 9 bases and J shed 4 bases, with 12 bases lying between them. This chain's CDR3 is CASGRDPTEAFF. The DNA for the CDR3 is TGTGCCAGTGGGAGGGACCCCACTGAAGCTTTCTTT.

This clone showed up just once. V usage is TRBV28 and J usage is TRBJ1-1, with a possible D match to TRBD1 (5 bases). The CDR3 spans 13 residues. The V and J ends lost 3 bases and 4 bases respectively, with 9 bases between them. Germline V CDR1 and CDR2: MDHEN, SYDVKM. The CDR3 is CASSFRGSTEAFF. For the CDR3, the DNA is TGTGCCAGCAGTTTCCGGGGGAGCACTGAAGCTTTCTTT. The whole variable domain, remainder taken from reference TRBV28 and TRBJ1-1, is DVKVTQSSRYLVKRTGEKVFLECVQDMDHENMFWYRQDPGLGLRLIYFSYDVKMKEKGDIPEGYSVSREKKERFSLILESASTNQTSMYLCASSFRGSTEAFFGQGTRLTVV.